This paragraph reports one T cell receptor beta chain. The data were taken from a study of blood T cell repertoires in COVID-19. About the study: Whether acute or convalescent, the COVID-19 samples came from the United States, Italy and Spain. T cells, B-cell-depleted T cells, or PBMCs supplied cDNA or gDNA.

In the original workflow: Amplification of reference gene primers provided the estimated nucleated cell counts. Sequencing used immunoSEQ multiplex PCR; TCRdb keeps in-frame clones, though not all of them. V and J calls plus clone size are reproduced from that table; the DNA served to infer D and trimming. The sample records 75,000 to 90,000 clones, approximately 89% being singletons. The material sequenced was peripheral blood. This TCR was recovered from a human donor in a cohort sampled during active COVID-19.

CDR3 DNA: TGTGCCAGCAGTGAACAGGGGGCTAATGAAAAACTGTTTTTT. It codes for CASSEQGANEKLFF. The chain has TRBV2 and TRBJ1-4; 7 positions match TRBD1. This CDR3 contains 14 residues. The V segment lost 2 bases and the J segment 3 bases; nucleotides outside the gene matches: 0. The germline V gene encodes CDR1 SNHLY and CDR2 FYNNEI.